The clone carrying this T cell receptor (beta chain) has a count of ten or more. Its antigen is not identified. RNA transcripts were the template for amplifying TCR beta CDR3 regions. RT-PCR in the first round (using the HTBI primer set) targeted the TCR CDR3. Each CDR3 protein is one row after TCRdb ran MiXCR on the multiplex PCR reads. This repertoire shows more than 300,000 distinct CDR3 sequences, around a sixth found once; its top ten account for 40%. This sample is drawn from a study of T cells in Graves' hyperthyroidism and ophthalmopathy. The CDR3 length is 14 residues. Germline values: CDR1 LGHDT, CDR2 YNNKEL (reference sequence). J was trimmed by 8 bases and V by 4 bases; bases with no gene match: 3. Study observations and caveats: Ophthalmopathy was predicted by the model a median of roughly 6.6 months ahead of onset.

Inclusion characteristics of ophthalmopathy patients comprised a Clinical Activity Score of at least 3, a NOSPECS grade of at least 4, and duration under 3 months. Each diagnosis drew on symptoms, thyroxine, TRAb, thyroid ultrasound and orbital computed tomography findings. The chain joins TRBV3-1 to TRBJ1-6; 9 positions match TRBD1. The source of this sequence is a man aged 18-30 years with Graves' ophthalmopathy. Sequencing input: blood. CDR3 region: CASSPRTGDSPLHF. CDR3 DNA: TGTGCCAGCAGCCCCCGGACAGGGGATTCACCCCTCCACTTT.